A single sample gave rise to the 25 T cell receptor beta chains below, sequenced in a study of blood T cell repertoires in COVID-19. The assay was immunoSEQ multiplex PCR, and TCRdb's table has in-frame clones only and misses some. The sample lists approximately 340,000 clones, roughly 90% seen once, with more than 7.5% in the top ten. Sample: peripheral blood. The receptors derive from a man aged 25 to 40 with COVID-19, enrolled during active disease.

The chain employs TRBV19 and TRBJ2-3, with D maybe TRBD1 (5 bases). The CDR3 spans 16 residues. V lost 4 bases and J 0 bases, leaving 14 bases between the germline ends. The germline gives CDR1 LNHDA, CDR2 SQIVND (reference sequence). The CDR3 reads CASSTETGWSTDTQYF. The CDR3 nucleotides are TGTGCCAGTAGTACTGAAACAGGTTGGAGCACAGATACGCAGTATTTT.

This clone was observed a handful of times. Different DNA sequences within this sample yield the same CDR3. J is TRBJ2-7 and V is TRBV7-2, with TRBD1 matching over 7 bases. Unmatched junction bases numbered 4, after V lost 1 base and J lost 4 bases. The CDR3 is 14 amino acids. Germline V gives CDR1 SGHTA, CDR2 FQGNSA. CDR3 sequence reads: CASSLGQGYYEQYF. The CDR3 DNA sequence: TGTGCCAGCAGCTTAGGACAGGGATATTACGAGCAGTACTTC.

V and J are TRBV18 and TRBJ2-7, with 7 positions matching TRBD1. Germline assignment: CDR1 KGHSH and CDR2 LQKENI. This CDR3 spans 13 amino acids. With V trimmed by 2 bases and J by 7 bases, 5 bases remained unmatched. The CDR3 nucleotides read TGTGCCAGCTCACCAGGGACAGACCTAGAGCAGTACTTC. Its protein product is CASSPGTDLEQYF.

The DNA for the CDR3 is TGCGCCAGCAGCAGAGTCCCCCGAGACACCAGCAATCAGCCCCAGCATTTT. Its translation is CASSRVPRDTSNQPQHF. The chain is built from TRBV4-1 and TRBJ1-5; D is undetermined. This CDR3 comprises 17 residues. CDR1 is MGHRA, CDR2 YSYEKL, per germline. Trimming left V 5 bases short and J 1 base short, with 18 bases between.

The chain recombines TRBV5-1 with TRBJ2-7, with 11 bases lining up with TRBD2. The CDR3 has 15 residues. Trimming cost V 5 bases and J 6 bases; bases outside gene matches: 10. From germline, CDR1 is SGHRS and CDR2 YFSETQ. CDR3: CASSILAGGHSEQYF. The CDR3 nucleotides are TGCGCCAGCAGTATTCTAGCGGGGGGCCACTCCGAGCAGTACTTC.

The gene calls are TRBV2 and TRBJ2-2, with 7 bases lining up with TRBD2. CDR3 size: 15 residues. Germline V gives CDR1 SNHLY, CDR2 FYNNEI. Losses at the gene ends were 4 bases for V and 2 bases for J; bases not matched to a gene: 4. The CDR3 reads CASSGLADNTGELFF. The DNA of the CDR3 is TGTGCCAGCAGTGGACTAGCAGATAACACCGGGGAGCTGTTTTTT.

The J gene is TRBJ1-1, the V gene TRBV18; tentative D call: TRBD1 (6 bases). Germline V gene lookup returns CDR1 KGHSH and CDR2 LQKENI. CDR3 length equals 15 residues. V was trimmed by 3 bases and J by 5 bases, leaving 16 bases between them. The CDR3 loop reads CASSPMTGSGTEAFF. Written as DNA, the CDR3 is TGTGCCAGCTCACCCATGACAGGTTCGGGTACTGAAGCTTTCTTT.

V is TRBV28 and J is TRBJ2-5; D possibly corresponds to TRBD2 (6 bases). Trimming took off 5 bases at V and 1 base at J, with 14 bases between the two ends. The CDR3 runs to 15 residues. From germline, CDR1 is MDHEN and CDR2 SYDVKM. Here the CDR3 DNA reads TGTGCCAGCAGTCTCCGACTAGGAAGCCAAGAGACCCAGTACTTC. Protein: CASSLRLGSQETQYF.

The J gene is TRBJ2-1, the V gene TRBV2; TRBD1 matches 9 bases. Losses at the gene ends were 10 bases for V and 7 bases for J; bases not matched to a gene: 8. The CDR3 contains 13 residues. Per the germline V gene, CDR1 is SNHLY and CDR2 is FYNNEI. The CDR3 region has the DNA TGTGCCACCTGCTCTGACAGGGGGAATGAGCAGTTCTTC. Its translation is CATCSDRGNEQFF.

The chain joins TRBV7-6 to TRBJ2-7, with 10 nucleotides matching TRBD2. Trimming removed 5 bases from V and 2 bases from J; junction bases left unmatched: 6. The CDR3 extends over 15 amino acids. The germline CDR1 and CDR2 sequences are SGHVS and FNYEAQ. CDR3 protein: CASSLQRGGTYEQYF. The DNA of the CDR3 is TGTGCCAGCAGCCTCCAGCGGGGGGGCACCTACGAGCAGTACTTC.

This clone has only a few counts. The chain employs TRBV5-1 and TRBJ1-2; TRBD1 agrees at 9 bases. From germline, CDR1 is SGHRS and CDR2 YFSETQ. The V and J ends lost 4 bases and 3 bases, in that order; junction bases with no gene match: 7. This CDR3 is built from 15 residues. CDR3 DNA sequence: TGCGCCAGCAGCCCAACAGGGGGCGCTTACTATGGCTACACCTTC. Its translation: CASSPTGGAYYGYTF.

The chain employs TRBV6-5 and TRBJ2-7; D perhaps matches TRBD2 (6 bases). This CDR3 is built from 15 residues. Germline CDR1 and CDR2: MNHEY and SVGAGI. V was clipped by 5 bases and J by 2 bases, with 16 bases between them. The CDR3 sequence is CASSTGGELTYEQYF. DNA of the CDR3: TGTGCCAGCAGTACCGGAGGGGAACTTACCTACGAGCAGTACTTC.

The V and J genes are TRBV6-5 and TRBJ2-7, with TRBD2 as a possible D gene (6 bases). Germline CDR1 is MNHEY and CDR2 is SVGAGI. The V and J ends lost 6 bases and 3 bases respectively, with 18 bases between them. The CDR3 totals 15 residues. The CDR3 is CASSPFFQGGYEQYF. The CDR3, as DNA: TGTGCCAGCAGCCCCTTCTTTCAGGGAGGCTACGAGCAGTACTTC.

In regard to this clone: Other DNA sequences of this sample code for an identical CDR3. This rearrangement joins TRBV7-2 to TRBJ2-1; D may be TRBD2 (6 bases). CDR1 is SGHTA and CDR2 is FQGNSA in the germline V gene. CDR3 length equals 14 residues. Deletions cut 5 bases from V and 1 base from J, with 9 bases between. DNA of the CDR3: TGTGCCAGCAGCGACGGGGGATCCTACAATGAGCAGTTCTTC. Amino acids: CASSDGGSYNEQFF.

The CDR3 sequence is CASSTRSVRGSYNEQFF. The CDR3 DNA is TGTGCCAGCTCAACGAGGAGCGTTCGCGGCTCCTACAATGAGCAGTTCTTC. The J gene is TRBJ2-1, the V gene TRBV18, with D unresolved. V dropped 5 bases and J dropped 0 bases, with 17 bases sitting between them. The CDR3 consists of 17 residues. Germline V gene sequence: CDR1 KGHSH, CDR2 LQKENI.

The J gene is TRBJ1-1, the V gene TRBV6-6, with a tentative D call TRBD1 (5 bases). The V and J ends lost 8 bases and 1 base respectively, with 14 bases between them. Germline V gene lookup returns CDR1 MNHNY and CDR2 SVGAGI (reference sequence). There are 14 residues in the CDR3. The CDR3: CASGAYGKNTEAFF. CDR3 bases: TGTGCCAGCGGGGCGTACGGTAAGAACACTGAAGCTTTCTTT.

Here the CDR3 reads CASSFRDRDNEQFF. The CDR3 DNA sequence: TGTGCCAGCAGTTTCCGGGACAGGGACAATGAGCAGTTCTTC. The rearrangement links TRBV7-9 to TRBJ2-1, with 9 nucleotides matching TRBD1. Trimming at V came to 6 bases and at J to 5 bases, leaving 5 bases not matched to a gene. The CDR3 length is 14 residues. The germline V gene encodes CDR1 SEHNR and CDR2 FQNEAQ (reference sequence).

This clone has a handful of counts. The chain links TRBV30 to TRBJ1-1, with 9 bases aligning to TRBD1. Germline CDR1 is GTSNPN and CDR2 is SVGIG (reference sequence). V gave up 5 bases and J gave up 4 bases; unmatched junction bases: 20. The CDR3 spans 18 residues. The DNA for the CDR3 is TGTGCCTGGGACCCGGGACAGGGCCTTTTTAGGCTCCCCACTGAAGCTTTCTTT. This sequence encodes CAWDPGQGLFRLPTEAFF.

This clone appeared a single time. The chain has TRBV27 and TRBJ1-1, with TRBD1 matching 12 bases. The J segment lost 1 base and the V segment lost 3 bases, leaving 6 bases of the junction unmatched. Germline V CDR1 and CDR2: MNHEY, SMNVEV (reference sequence). The CDR3 is 17 residues long. Here the CDR3 reads CASSFLGQGARNTEAFF. The CDR3 region has the DNA TGTGCCAGCAGTTTCCTGGGACAGGGGGCGCGGAACACTGAAGCTTTCTTT.

The chain combines TRBV5-3 with TRBJ2-5, with a possible D match to TRBD1 (5 bases). TRBV5-3 is reported as an ORF; its role is uncertain. Between the trimmed V and J ends, which lost 3 bases and 9 bases, there was a span of 15 bases. This CDR3 is 13 amino acids long. The CDR3 reads CARSCKSPRAQYF. The CDR3 region has the DNA TGTGCCAGAAGCTGTAAAAGTCCCAGGGCCCAGTACTTC.

This rearrangement joins TRBV4-3 to TRBJ2-3, with TRBD2 as a possible D gene (5 bases). With 1 base removed from V and 4 bases from J, the gap between germline ends came to 9 bases. Germline V CDR1 and CDR2: LGHNA, YSLEER. This CDR3 region has 14 residues. CDR3 sequence (DNA): TGCGCCAGCAGCCAAGGAGGAGGTGCAGATACGCAGTATTTT. It codes for CASSQGGGADTQYF.

The V call is TRBV7-2, the J call TRBJ2-3, with 8 bases aligning to TRBD2. CDR1 SGHTA and CDR2 FQGNSA come from the germline V gene. Losses at the gene ends were 1 base for V and 7 bases for J; bases not matched to a gene: 7. This CDR3 spans 15 amino acids. The CDR3 is CASSLVSGAGNTQYF. For the CDR3, the DNA is TGTGCCAGCAGCTTAGTTAGCGGGGCGGGGAATACGCAGTATTTT.

The CDR3 here is CASLVRRGGTEAFF. DNA for the CDR3: TGTGCCAGCCTCGTTCGGCGCGGGGGCACTGAAGCTTTCTTT. The V call is TRBV7-2, the J call TRBJ1-1; D might be TRBD1 (5 bases). Germline CDR1 SGHTA, CDR2 FQGNSA. The CDR3 contains 14 residues. V was clipped by 8 bases and J by 4 bases, with 17 bases between them.

The CDR3 sequence is CASSQQTSGGASRETQYF. CDR3 DNA sequence: TGTGCCAGCAGCCAACAGACTAGCGGGGGGGCCTCGAGGGAGACCCAGTACTTC. V and J are TRBV4-2 and TRBJ2-5, with 14 bases fitting TRBD2. In germline, CDR1 is LGHNA, CDR2 YNFKEQ. V lost 2 bases to trimming and J lost 5 bases; unmatched junction nucleotides: 10. There are 18 residues in the CDR3.

The chain carries TRBV6-5 and TRBJ1-5; D is perhaps TRBD1 (5 bases). The germline V gene encodes CDR1 MNHEY and CDR2 SVGAGI. This CDR3 is built from 15 residues. Between the trimmed V and J ends, which lost 0 bases and 9 bases, there was a span of 15 bases. The CDR3 sequence is CASSYSGGGGWPQHF. The CDR3 DNA is TGTGCCAGCAGTTACTCGGGCGGGGGGGGATGGCCCCAGCATTTT.